Listed below are T cell receptor beta chains from one sample, sequenced in a study of T cell responses to AZD1222 COVID-19 vaccine. Some clones are missing from TCRdb's copy, which holds only in-frame ones; the method was immunoSEQ multiplex PCR. The sample contains 180,000 or so clones, over 90% of which appear only once. The sequences come from peripheral blood, collected 28 days after the second AZD1222 dose. The origin of the receptors is an adult who received the AZD1222 COVID-19 vaccine. Each CDR3 is given with its conserved first and last residue. D genes are given only for firm matches. The size entry is marked missing in some rows and otherwise reads once, few, many or a size class.

size: NA; D: NA; J: TRBJ1-1; V: TRBV10-3; length: 14; DNA: TGTGCCATCAGTGAGATGGGTGTGAACACTGAAGCTTTCTTT; CDR3: CAISEMGVNTEAFF
size: once; D: NA; J: TRBJ2-1; V: TRBV7-8; length: 16; DNA: TGTGCCAGCAGCTTGAGGACAGTGAGTGGTGGTGCCCTGAGATTCTTC; CDR3: CASSLRTVSGGALRFF
size: NA; D: NA; J: TRBJ2-5; V: TRBV7-2; length: 13; DNA: TGTGCCAGCAGCTTAAACTCCCAAGAGACCCAGTACTTC; CDR3: CASSLNSQETQYF
size: NA; D: TRBD1; J: TRBJ2-7; V: TRBV7-9; length: 15; DNA: TGTGCCAGCAGCGGGGCGGACAGGCTCTCCTACGAGCAGTACTTC; CDR3: CASSGADRLSYEQYF
size: NA; D: NA; J: TRBJ1-2; V: TRBV7-9; length: 13; DNA: TGTGCCAGCAGCGCCGGGACACAGCAACGCTACACCTTC; CDR3: CASSAGTQQRYTF
size: NA; D: NA; J: TRBJ2-4; V: TRBV20-1; length: 11; DNA: TGCAGTGCCTACCAGTCCGGAATTCAGTACTTC; CDR3: CSAYQSGIQYF
size: NA; D: NA; J: TRBJ1-1; V: TRBV30; length: 13; DNA: TGTGCCTGGAGTCACCGGGGGGCTGGTGAAGCTTTCTTT; CDR3: CAWSHRGAGEAFF
size: NA; D: TRBD2; J: TRBJ2-3; V: TRBV7-3; length: 19; DNA: TGTGCCAGCAGCTTAACGTACACTAGCGGAGGAGTTTCAACAGATACGCAGTATTTT; CDR3: CASSLTYTSGGVSTDTQYF
size: NA; D: TRBD1; J: TRBJ1-3; V: TRBV7-3; length: 15; DNA: TGTGCCAGCAGCTTCGGGACAGGTCCTGGAAACACCATATATTTT; CDR3: CASSFGTGPGNTIYF
size: NA; D: NA; J: TRBJ1-4; V: TRBV11-2; length: 17; DNA: TGTGCCAGCAGCTTAGATCAACCCCAGGGGATTCGTGAAAAACTGTTTTTT; CDR3: CASSLDQPQGIREKLFF
size: NA; D: TRBD2; J: TRBJ2-2; V: TRBV24-1; length: 16; DNA: TGTGCCACCAGCCTCTCGACTAGCGGTCCCACCGGGGAGCTGTTTTTT; CDR3: CATSLSTSGPTGELFF
size: NA; D: TRBD1; J: TRBJ2-7; V: TRBV11-2; length: 15; DNA: TGTGCCAGCAGCTTATCGGGACAGGGGGCCTACGAGCAGTACTTC; CDR3: CASSLSGQGAYEQYF
size: NA; D: NA; J: TRBJ2-3; V: TRBV6-5; length: 15; DNA: TGTGCCAGCAAGAAAGGGGGATTTAAAGCAGATACGCAGTATTTT; CDR3: CASKKGGFKADTQYF
size: NA; D: NA; J: TRBJ2-2; V: TRBV10-3; length: 17; DNA: TGTGCCATCAGTGAGTGGGGTGGAGGGTTGGACACCGGGGAGCTGTTTTTT; CDR3: CAISEWGGGLDTGELFF
size: NA; D: NA; J: TRBJ2-7; V: TRBV4-2; length: 15; DNA: TGTGCCAGCAGCCAAGGGAGTGCCCACACCTACGAGCAGTACTTC; CDR3: CASSQGSAHTYEQYF
size: NA; D: TRBD1; J: TRBJ1-5; V: TRBV30; length: 13; DNA: TGTGCCTGCCAGGACAGGGGAAATCAGCCCCAGCATTTT; CDR3: CACQDRGNQPQHF
size: NA; D: TRBD1; J: TRBJ1-5; V: TRBV28; length: 14; DNA: TGTGCCAGCGGAGACGGACAGGGAGGTCAGCCCCAGCATTTT; CDR3: CASGDGQGGQPQHF
size: NA; D: NA; J: TRBJ2-3; V: TRBV4-3; length: 14; DNA: TGCGCCAGCAGCGGGGGGCCCGACACAGATACGCAGTATTTT; CDR3: CASSGGPDTDTQYF
size: NA; D: TRBD1; J: TRBJ1-5; V: TRBV27; length: 17; DNA: TGTGCCAGCAGTTTAATACCATCCGGGACAGGGGATCAGCCCCAGCATTTT; CDR3: CASSLIPSGTGDQPQHF
size: once; D: NA; J: TRBJ1-3; V: TRBV11-2; length: 15; DNA: TGTGCCAGCAGCTTAGTCCAGGGGTACGGAAACACCATATATTTT; CDR3: CASSLVQGYGNTIYF
size: NA; D: NA; J: TRBJ2-3; V: TRBV5-6; length: 12; DNA: TGTGCCAGCAGCGATAGCGAAGATACGCAGTATTTT; CDR3: CASSDSEDTQYF
size: NA; D: NA; J: TRBJ1-2; V: TRBV6-5; length: 14; DNA: TGTGCCAGCCACCGCTCGGCAGGGACCTATGGCTACACCTTC; CDR3: CASHRSAGTYGYTF
size: NA; D: NA; J: TRBJ1-2; V: TRBV3-1/TRBV3-2; length: 15; DNA: TGTGCCAGCAGCCTCACCGGGGGGGCAGGGGATGGCTACACCTTC; CDR3: CASSLTGGAGDGYTF
size: NA; D: TRBD1; J: TRBJ2-3; V: TRBV10-1; length: 13; DNA: TGCGCCAGCAGGGGACAGGGGGCAGATACGCAGTATTTT; CDR3: CASRGQGADTQYF
size: NA; D: NA; J: TRBJ2-7; V: TRBV11-2; length: 15; DNA: TGTGCCAGCAGACCTGTAGGATCCAATCCGTTCGAGCAGTACTTC; CDR3: CASRPVGSNPFEQYF
size: NA; D: NA; J: TRBJ1-2; V: TRBV5-6; length: 13; DNA: TGTGCCAGCAGCTTGGAAGGGTTCAATGGCTACACCTTC; CDR3: CASSLEGFNGYTF
size: NA; D: NA; J: TRBJ2-5; V: TRBV12-3/TRBV12-4; length: 12; DNA: TGTGCCAGCAGCCAATACCAAGAGACCCAGTACTTC; CDR3: CASSQYQETQYF
size: NA; D: NA; J: TRBJ1-4; V: TRBV7-2; length: 16; DNA: TGTGCCAGCAGCTTAGGCGGGAGAACAACTAATGAAAAACTGTTTTTT; CDR3: CASSLGGRTTNEKLFF
size: NA; D: NA; J: TRBJ2-3; V: TRBV9; length: 16; DNA: TGTGCCAGCAGCACTAGACTCCATACTAGCACAGATACGCAGTATTTT; CDR3: CASSTRLHTSTDTQYF
size: NA; D: NA; J: TRBJ2-7; V: TRBV11-2; length: 14; DNA: TGTGCCAGCAGCTTAGGGACAGGGAGGGACGAGCAGTACTTC; CDR3: CASSLGTGRDEQYF
size: NA; D: NA; J: TRBJ1-2; V: TRBV5-4; length: 14; DNA: TGTGCCAGCAGCTCTGGACAGCCCGGGGATGGCTACACCTTC; CDR3: CASSSGQPGDGYTF
size: NA; D: TRBD1; J: TRBJ2-5; V: TRBV3-1/TRBV3-2; length: 14; DNA: TGTGCCAGCAGCCCACAGGGGTGGGAAGAGACCCAGTACTTC; CDR3: CASSPQGWEETQYF
size: once; D: TRBD2; J: TRBJ2-7; V: TRBV29-1; length: 13; DNA: TGCAGCTTCGGACTAGCGGCCTCCTACGAGCAGTACTTC; CDR3: CSFGLAASYEQYF
size: NA; D: NA; J: TRBJ2-3; V: TRBV27; length: 13; DNA: TGTGCCAGCAGTTTACTAGGAAAAGATACGCAGTATTTT; CDR3: CASSLLGKDTQYF
size: NA; D: TRBD2; J: TRBJ2-1; V: TRBV7-3; length: 15; DNA: TGTGCCAGCAGCCCGAGGAGCGGGGCCGCCAATGAGCAGTTCTTC; CDR3: CASSPRSGAANEQFF
size: NA; D: TRBD2; J: TRBJ2-2; V: TRBV18; length: 16; DNA: TGTGCCAGCTCACCAATAGCGGGAGGCGACACCGGGGAGCTGTTTTTT; CDR3: CASSPIAGGDTGELFF
size: once; D: TRBD1; J: TRBJ1-3; V: TRBV5-4; length: 15; DNA: TGTGCCAGCAGCCCGGGACAGGGGAGGGGAAACACCATATATTTT; CDR3: CASSPGQGRGNTIYF
size: NA; D: TRBD1; J: TRBJ2-1; V: TRBV7-2; length: 16; DNA: TGTGCCAGCAGCTTGCGGGCCGGGACAGGGTCGGCTGAGCAGTTCTTC; CDR3: CASSLRAGTGSAEQFF
size: NA; D: NA; J: TRBJ1-4; V: TRBV6-5; length: 11; DNA: TGTGCCAGCAGGGGGCGTGAAAAACTGTTTTTT; CDR3: CASRGREKLFF
size: NA; D: NA; J: TRBJ1-3; V: TRBV4-1; length: 13; DNA: TGCGCCAGTGAAGGGGGAATCGGAAACACCATATATTTT; CDR3: CASEGGIGNTIYF
size: NA; D: TRBD1; J: TRBJ2-4; V: TRBV19; length: 13; DNA: TGTGCCAGTACGGGACAGGGTAAAAACATTCAGTACTTC; CDR3: CASTGQGKNIQYF
size: NA; D: NA; J: TRBJ1-1; V: TRBV6-1; length: 11; DNA: TGTGCCAGCAGTGAAGACAGGAAAGCTTTCTTT; CDR3: CASSEDRKAFF
size: few; D: NA; J: TRBJ1-5; V: TRBV5-8; length: 13; DNA: TGTGCCAGCAGCTTGGAGGAAAATCAGCCCCAGCATTTT; CDR3: CASSLEENQPQHF